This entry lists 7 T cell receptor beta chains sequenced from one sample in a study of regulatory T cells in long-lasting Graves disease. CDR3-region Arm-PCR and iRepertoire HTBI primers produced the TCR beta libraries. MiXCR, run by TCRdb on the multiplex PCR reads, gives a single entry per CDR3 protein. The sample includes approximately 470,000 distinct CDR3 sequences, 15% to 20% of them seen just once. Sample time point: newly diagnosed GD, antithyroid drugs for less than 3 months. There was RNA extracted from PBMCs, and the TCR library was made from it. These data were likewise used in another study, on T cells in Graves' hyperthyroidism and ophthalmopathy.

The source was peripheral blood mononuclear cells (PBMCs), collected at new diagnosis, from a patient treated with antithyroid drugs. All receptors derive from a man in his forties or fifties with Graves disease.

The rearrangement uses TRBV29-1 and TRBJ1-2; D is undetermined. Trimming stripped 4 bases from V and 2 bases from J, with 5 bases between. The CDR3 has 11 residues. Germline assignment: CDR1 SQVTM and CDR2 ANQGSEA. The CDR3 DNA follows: TGCAGCGTTGGATGGAACTATGGCTACACCTTC. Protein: CSVGWNYGYTF.

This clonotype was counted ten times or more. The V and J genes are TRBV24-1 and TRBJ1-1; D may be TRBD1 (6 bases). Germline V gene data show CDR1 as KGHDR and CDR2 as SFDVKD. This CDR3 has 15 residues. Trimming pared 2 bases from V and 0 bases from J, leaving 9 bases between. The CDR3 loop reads CATSDSGQMNTEAFF. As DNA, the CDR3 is TGTGCCACCAGTGATTCCGGACAGATGAACACTGAAGCTTTCTTT.

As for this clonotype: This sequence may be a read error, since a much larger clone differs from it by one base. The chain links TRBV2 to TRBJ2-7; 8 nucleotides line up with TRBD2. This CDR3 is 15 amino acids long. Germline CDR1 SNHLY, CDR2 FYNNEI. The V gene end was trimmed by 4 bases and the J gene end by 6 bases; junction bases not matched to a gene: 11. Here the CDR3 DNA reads TGTGCCAGCAGTGCGTGGGGGACTAGTGATGGCGAGCAGTACTTC. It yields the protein CASSAWGTSDGEQYF.

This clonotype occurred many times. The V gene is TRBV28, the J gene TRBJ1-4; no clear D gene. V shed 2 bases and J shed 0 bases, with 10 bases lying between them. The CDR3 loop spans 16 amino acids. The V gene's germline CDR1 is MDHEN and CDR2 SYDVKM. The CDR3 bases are TGTGCCAGCAGTTTACGAGGTGCATCAACTAATGAAAAACTGTTTTTT. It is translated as CASSLRGASTNEKLFF.

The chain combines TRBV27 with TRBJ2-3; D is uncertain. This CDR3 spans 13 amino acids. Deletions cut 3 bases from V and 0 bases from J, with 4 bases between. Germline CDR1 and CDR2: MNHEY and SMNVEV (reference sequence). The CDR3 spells CASSFFSTDTQYF. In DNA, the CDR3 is TGTGCCAGCAGTTTCTTTAGCACAGATACGCAGTATTTT.

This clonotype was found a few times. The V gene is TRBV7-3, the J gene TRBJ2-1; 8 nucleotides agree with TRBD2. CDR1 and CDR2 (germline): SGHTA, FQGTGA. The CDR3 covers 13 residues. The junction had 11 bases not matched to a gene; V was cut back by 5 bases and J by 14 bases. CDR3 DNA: TGTGCCAGCAGCCCCCCGGGGGGGGAAGGAAAGTTCTTC. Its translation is CASSPPGGEGKFF.

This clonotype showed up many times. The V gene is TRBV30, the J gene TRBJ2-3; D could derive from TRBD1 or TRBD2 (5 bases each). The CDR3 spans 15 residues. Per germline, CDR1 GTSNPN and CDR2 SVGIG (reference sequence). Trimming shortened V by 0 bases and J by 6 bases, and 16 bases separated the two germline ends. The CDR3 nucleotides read TGTGCCTGGAGTGTTTGGGGGTCATCGATGGATACGCAGTATTTT. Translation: CAWSVWGSSMDTQYF. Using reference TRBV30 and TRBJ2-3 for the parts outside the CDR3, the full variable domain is SQTIHQWPATLVQPVGSPLSLECTVEGTSNPNLYWYRQAAGRGLQLLFYSVGIGQISSEVPQNLSASRPQDRQFILSSKKLLLSDSGFYLCAWSVWGSSMDTQYFGPGTRLTVL.